The present entry profiles one TCR beta chain with its context. Its cognate antigen has yet to be identified. Within one base of it there is no much larger clone, and no base qualities were kept. This entry belongs to a study of T cell responses to AZD1222 COVID-19 vaccine (dated by TCRdb to 2020 to 2022). Background for the entire study: TCR sequencing covered about 230 trial participants: 207 given two doses of AZD1222 and approximately 25 given two doses of MenACWY control vaccine. Trial participants were enrolled by age into 18-55, 56-69 and 70-plus year subgroups, with approximately 150, 28 and 58 TCR-sequenced participants respectively. Study-level results and caveats: After two AZD1222 doses, spike-specific TCR breadth and depth were significantly higher than at day 0 and than in MenACWY recipients. Most participants were white British and females outnumbered males, and the authors suggested that clonal diversity may have been underestimated. CD4 TCRs associated with the vaccine covered the entire spike protein, and the dominant responses were in regions 160-218 and 743-854. Because no day 14 peak-response samples were available, repertoires were characterized only after the peak T cell response. Nearly half of unique spike-specific TCRs reportedly recognized epitopes outside regions mutated in the B.1.351 and B.1.1.7 variants. Conclusions about previously exposed vaccinees are limited, since just 5 or 6 AZD1222 recipients were seropositive for SARS-CoV-2 at baseline. In the small 56-69-year group, the increase in depth fell short of significance, most likely because of low power.

The sample's time point, from its label and the paper: about 28 days (+/-7) after the second vaccine dose. AZD1222 recipients with second doses at about 4 weeks or about 12 weeks were pooled, because spike-specific TCR depth and breadth did not differ between schedules. The vaccinee samples were drawn from two UK trials, COV001 and COV002, one of which was a single-blind randomized controlled phase 2/3 trial testing AZD1222 (ChAdOx1 nCoV-19) in healthy adults. For TCRbeta chain sequencing, PBMC samples from trial participants were taken at day 0 and at day 28 after the second dose. The CDR3 has 13 amino acids, counting the end cysteine and phenylalanine. The kept DNA is CDR3 alone, 39 bases in frame from the first base. The V and J ends are trimmed by 7 bases and 4 bases, leaving 14 bases between them. CDR1 MDHEN and CDR2 SYDVKM are derived from the germline V gene. The CDR3 regions of human TCRbeta chains were analyzed by immunosequencing. The authors processed their data as follows. Repertoire TCRs were matched against a reference library of SARS-CoV-2-specific TCRs generated with the MIRA antigen-specificity platform. Breadth meant the fraction of unique TCRs that were SARS-CoV-2-associated, whereas depth meant the fraction of total T cells that were SARS-CoV-2-associated. Using the MIRA data, each spike-specific TCR was mapped to the spike region that the TCR reacts to and placed in a CD4 or CD8 class. Log10-transformed breadth and depth values were compared by one-way ANOVA with Sidak's multiple comparisons tests. Here the immuneACCESS table is served through TCRdb, limited to in-frame sequences with V and J called. Missing clones are a known gap in these copies; in checked studies unresolved V genes cover under half, and the rest lacks a known reason. V, J and clone size are taken as reported in that table, and D and trimming were inferred from the DNA itself. The sample contains around 99,000 clones, roughly 90% of them found a single time. In total, the top ten clones hold 7.5% to 9.5% of the sample.

The sequences come from peripheral blood, collected 28 days after the second AZD1222 dose. The rearranged chain carries TRBV28 and TRBJ2-7; D gene: possibly TRBD1, on 6 matching bases. This TCR came from an adult who received the AZD1222 COVID-19 vaccine. At the DNA level, the sequence is TGTGCCAGCAAAACAGGGTATACGTACGAGCAGTACTTC. Its protein reads: CASKTGYTYEQYF.